These 26 T cell receptor beta chains originate from one sample sequenced in a study of early T cells in non-severe SARS-CoV-2 infection. TCRdb used MiXCR to reprocess the 5' RACE reads, holding one entry per CDR3 protein. This sample has roughly 63,000 distinct CDR3 sequences, with roughly 13% found just once. Sequencing was carried out using whole blood. These receptors were taken from an adult who was a healthcare worker with PCR-confirmed SARS-CoV-2 infection or an uninfected control (not recorded which).

This sequence joins TRBV10-3 and TRBJ2-6, with 7 positions matching TRBD1. V lost 2 bases, J lost 0 bases, and 7 bases stayed unmatched. This CDR3 has 18 residues. CDR1 is ENHRY and CDR2 is SYGVKD in the germline V gene. The chain's CDR3 is CAISEMGTASSGANVLTF. The CDR3, as DNA: TGTGCCATCAGTGAGATGGGGACAGCGAGCTCTGGGGCCAACGTCCTGACTTTC.

This chain connects TRBV6-6 to TRBJ2-7; D uncertain. The CDR3 is made up of 13 amino acids. Trimming removed 8 bases at V and 2 bases at J, with 13 bases between. Germline V gene sequence: CDR1 MNHNY, CDR2 SVGAGI (reference sequence). Written as DNA, the CDR3 is TGTGCCAGCGGACGTACTGGAGCCTACGAGCAGTACTTC. This encodes CASGRTGAYEQYF.

Concerning this clonotype: Just one base apart from a much larger clone, this may be a read error. The V and J genes are TRBV10-3 and TRBJ1-2; D call uncertain. The CDR3 totals 16 residues. Germline V CDR1 and CDR2: ENHRY, SYGVKD. For the CDR3, the DNA is TGTGCCATCAGTGGAAGTAAAGACAAGGACCCTTATGGCTACATCTTC. This sequence encodes CAISGSKDKDPYGYIF.

This clonotype has ten or more counts. V usage is TRBV6-5 and J usage is TRBJ1-4; no firm D call. This CDR3 region has 13 residues. Trimming stripped 2 bases from V and 5 bases from J, with 6 bases between. CDR1 is MNHEY and CDR2 is SVGAGI in the germline V gene. The CDR3 here is CASSYGGNEKLFF. The DNA of the CDR3 is TGTGCCAGCAGTTACGGAGGGAATGAAAAACTGTTTTTT.

This clonotype was seen more than once but under ten times. In DNA, the CDR3 is TGTGCCAGCAGCTTAGGACATGGTTATAGGAACATTCAGTACTTC. This translates into CASSLGHGYRNIQYF. This chain connects TRBV5-4 to TRBJ2-4; maybe TRBD1 (5 bases). Between the trimmed V and J ends, which lost 2 bases and 7 bases, there was a span of 16 bases. The germline V gene encodes CDR1 SGHNT and CDR2 YYREEE (reference sequence). The CDR3 is made up of 15 amino acids.

The table lists this clonotype with many counts. The chain is built from TRBV4-1 and TRBJ2-1, with a possible D match to TRBD2 (5 bases). Between the trimmed V and J ends, which lost 2 bases and 4 bases, there was a span of 18 bases. This CDR3 has 17 residues. Germline CDR1 reads MGHRA; CDR2 reads YSYEKL. The CDR3 DNA is TGCGCCAGCAGCCAACCAACCCGGGGTATAGTATACAATGAGCAGTTCTTC. It is translated as CASSQPTRGIVYNEQFF.

This clonotype occurred many times. The chain links TRBV7-9 to TRBJ1-1; 12 bases are shared with TRBD1. Germline CDR1 reads SEHNR; CDR2 reads FQNEAQ (reference sequence). The junction had 19 bases not matched to a gene; V was cut back by 5 bases and J by 0 bases. CDR3 length: 21 residues. CDR3 sequence (DNA): TGTGCCAGCAGCCTAATCCCCACTGGAGGGACAGGGGGCAGCATGAACACTGAAGCTTTCTTT. Translation gives CASSLIPTGGTGGSMNTEAFF.

V gene TRBV3-2 combines with J gene TRBJ2-1; the table's D call of TRBD2 was not tested on the DNA. TRBV3-2 has pseudogene status. This CDR3 has 22 amino acids. Here the CDR3 reads CASSRRAIEEGHSVFSYNEQFF. CDR3 bases: TGTGCCAGCAGCAGGAGGGCCATAGAGGAGGGCCATTCTGTATTCTCCTACAATGAGCAGTTCTTC.

This clonotype was recorded at least ten times. The chain employs TRBV7-8 and TRBJ1-2, with D perhaps matching TRBD1 (6 bases). V was trimmed by 5 bases and J by 8 bases, leaving 18 bases between them. Germline loops: CDR1 SGHVS, CDR2 FQNEAQ. The CDR3 length is 14 residues. CDR3: CASSTRGGAVGYTF. The CDR3 nucleotides read TGTGCCAGCAGCACCCGAGGGGGGGCCGTCGGCTACACCTTC.

There are a few counts of this clonotype. The rearrangement uses TRBV6-2 or TRBV6-3 and TRBJ1-2; D unclear. The CDR3 length is 14 residues. The germline V and J ends were trimmed by 7 bases and 6 bases, with 18 bases remaining between them. Germline values: CDR1 MNHEY, CDR2 SVGEGT. The CDR3, as DNA: TGTGCCAGCACCTCGGACTCTGAAGAGGATGGCTACACCTTC. This translates into CASTSDSEEDGYTF.

Many counts were recorded for this clonotype. The chain employs TRBV5-1 and TRBJ2-2; maybe TRBD1 (6 bases). The CDR3 contains 14 residues. V was clipped by 3 bases and J by 1 base, with 7 bases between them. The germline V gene has CDR1 SGHRS and CDR2 YFSETQ. CDR3 sequence: CASSWGLNTGELFF. Written as DNA, the CDR3 is TGCGCCAGCAGCTGGGGGCTGAACACCGGGGAGCTGTTTTTT. The full variable domain, its missing parts supplied by reference TRBV5-1 and TRBJ2-2, is KAGVTQTPRYLIKTRGQQVTLSCSPISGHRSVSWYQQTPGQGLQFLFEYFSETQRNKGNFPGRFSGRQFSNSRSEMNVSTLELGDSALYLCASSWGLNTGELFFGEGSRLTVL.

A few counts support this clonotype. The chain couples TRBV4-1 to TRBJ2-7, with a weak D call TRBD1 (6 bases). The length of the CDR3 is 15 residues. CDR1 is MGHRA and CDR2 is YSYEKL in the germline V gene. Trimming left V 0 bases short and J 2 bases short, with 11 bases between. Written as DNA, the CDR3 is TGCGCCAGCAGCCAAGAAGACAGGCGGACCTACGAGCAGTACTTC. Residues: CASSQEDRRTYEQYF.

This clonotype was seen more than once but under ten times. CDR3 sequence reads: CASGTGEHEQYF. CDR3 sequence (DNA): TGTGCATCCGGGACAGGGGAGCACGAGCAGTACTTC. This rearrangement joins TRBV28 to TRBJ2-7, with 10 bases fitting TRBD1. The CDR3 has 12 residues. Germline CDR1 reads MDHEN; CDR2 reads SYDVKM.

This chain links TRBV29-1 with TRBJ1-1; D unresolved. V was cut by 6 bases and J by 7 bases, with 3 bases left in between. CDR1 and CDR2 from the germline V gene are SQVTM and ANQGSEA. This CDR3 has 8 amino acids. The CDR3 protein is CSVDEAFF. The CDR3 bases are TGCAGCGTCGATGAAGCTTTCTTT.

The table lists this clonotype with a few counts. This chain joins TRBV4-1 and TRBJ1-6; no clear D. Germline assignment: CDR1 MGHRA and CDR2 YSYEKL. This CDR3 contains 18 residues. With 5 bases removed from V and 0 bases from J, the gap between germline ends came to 17 bases. This CDR3 is CASSKHLSVYSYNSPLHF. CDR3 bases: TGCGCCAGCAGCAAGCACTTATCCGTTTACTCCTATAATTCACCCCTCCACTTT.

This sequence joins TRBV5-1 and TRBJ2-1, with 8 nucleotides matching TRBD1. The CDR3 is 15 amino acids. In germline, CDR1 is SGHRS, CDR2 YFSETQ. The V gene end was trimmed by 7 bases and the J gene end by 5 bases; junction bases not matched to a gene: 11. The CDR3 bases are TGCGCCAGCTCCCAGGGGGACAGGAGGCACAATGAGCAGTTCTTC. Protein: CASSQGDRRHNEQFF.

The rearrangement uses TRBV6-1 and TRBJ1-1; tentative D call: TRBD1 (5 bases). V lost 4 bases and J lost 2, with 8 bases in between. The CDR3 runs to 13 residues. Germline V lookup: CDR1 MNHNS, CDR2 SASEGT. The chain's CDR3 is CASSGTLNTEAFF. CDR3 nucleotides: TGTGCCAGCAGTGGGACACTTAACACTGAAGCTTTCTTT.

V and J are TRBV12-3 or TRBV12-4 and TRBJ2-1; D is undetermined. V lost 0 bases to trimming and J lost 6 bases, with 9 bases between them. This CDR3 contains 14 residues. The CDR3 bases are TGTGCCAGCAGTTTAGCTATGGCCACCAATGAGCAGTTCTTC. As protein: CASSLAMATNEQFF.

This clonotype has only a few counts. J is TRBJ2-4 and V is TRBV15, with a possible D match to TRBD1 (6 bases). Germline-derived CDR1 and CDR2 are LNHNV and YYDKDF (reference sequence). The CDR3 consists of 15 residues. The ends were cut back, 5 bases at V and 1 base at J, with 12 bases in the middle. The CDR3 region is CATSSQGSAKNIQYF. CDR3 coding DNA: TGTGCCACCAGCTCCCAGGGGAGTGCCAAAAACATTCAGTACTTC.

This clonotype was counted ten times or more. Germline is not matched at one junction end, which may reflect a read error. J is TRBJ2-7 and V is TRBV5-1, with a tentative D call TRBD1 (6 bases). Germline V gives CDR1 SGHRS, CDR2 YFSETQ. This CDR3 is 13 amino acids long. The DNA for the CDR3 is TGCGCCAGCAGCTTGGTGGCTGACAGGTTTCCCACCTTC. This codes for CASSLVADRFPTF.

This clonotype was counted many times. The genes are TRBV2 and TRBJ1-1; D perhaps matches TRBD1 (5 bases). CDR3 length: 14 amino acids. Trimming stripped 8 bases from V and 6 bases from J, with 19 bases between. Germline CDR1 is SNHLY and CDR2 is FYNNEI. The CDR3 sequence is CASHTEAGKAEAFF. CDR3 sequence (DNA): TGTGCCAGCCACACCGAGGCAGGGAAAGCTGAAGCTTTCTTT.

In this sample, this clonotype turned up many times. The rearrangement links TRBV5-1 to TRBJ1-1; D call uncertain. The germline V gene encodes CDR1 SGHRS and CDR2 YFSETQ. V lost 0 bases and J lost 0, with 9 bases in between. CDR3 length: 15 amino acids. The CDR3 sequence: CASSLEVGVNTEAFF. The CDR3 DNA sequence: TGCGCCAGCAGCTTGGAGGTTGGGGTGAACACTGAAGCTTTCTTT.

This clonotype was seen many times. The chain employs TRBV27 and TRBJ1-1, with 7 positions matching TRBD1. The trim removed 4 bases at V and 1 base at J, leaving 3 bases unmatched. The CDR3 runs 14 residues. Germline V gene lookup returns CDR1 MNHEY and CDR2 SMNVEV (reference sequence). This CDR3 reads CASSSDRENTEAFF. Written as DNA, the CDR3 is TGTGCCAGCAGTTCAGACAGGGAGAACACTGAAGCTTTCTTT.

This rearrangement joins TRBV5-4 to TRBJ2-1; TRBD2 agrees at 13 bases. Trimming took 4 bases from V and 0 from J; bases not matched to a gene: 4. CDR1 is SGHNT and CDR2 is YYREEE in the germline V gene (reference sequence). CDR3 length: 17 residues. As DNA, the CDR3 is TGTGCCAGCAGCGAGGGGACTAGCGGGGACTCCTACAATGAGCAGTTCTTC. Its protein product is CASSEGTSGDSYNEQFF.

Many counts were recorded for this clonotype. The gene calls are TRBV30 and TRBJ2-5; D possibly corresponds to TRBD1 (6 bases). This CDR3 comprises 13 residues. Germline CDR1 reads GTSNPN; CDR2 reads SVGIG (reference sequence). Trimming cost V 1 base and J 4 bases, with 10 bases left between them. The CDR3 here is CAWSAGQGETQYF. CDR3 sequence (DNA): TGTGCCTGGAGTGCGGGACAAGGAGAGACCCAGTACTTC.

In its sample, this clonotype was seen many times. The CDR3 sequence: CASSYKVAQGNSGANVLTF. CDR3 sequence (DNA): TGCGCCAGCAGCTACAAGGTGGCGCAGGGAAACTCTGGGGCCAACGTCCTGACTTTC. V usage is TRBV5-1 and J usage is TRBJ2-6, with TRBD1 as a possible D gene (5 bases). Germline assignment: CDR1 SGHRS and CDR2 YFSETQ. Trimming cost V 3 bases and J 0 bases, with 19 bases left between them. The CDR3 has 19 residues.